The TCR beta chain described here comes from a study of blood T cell repertoires in COVID-19. In the study overall: There were acute and convalescent COVID-19 samples, and they came from the United States, Italy and Spain. Sample material is recorded as cDNA or gDNA derived from T cells, B-cell-depleted T cells, or PBMCs.

In the study's own analysis: Estimates of nucleated cell counts were drawn from the amplification of reference gene primers. Profiled with immunoSEQ multiplex PCR; TCRdb holds only in-frame clones, not every one. V, J and clone size were drawn from that table, and D and trimming were deduced from the DNA. The sample holds more than 150,000 clones, 78% seen once. Sequencing was carried out using peripheral blood. This receptor was identified in a woman older than 75 with active or convalescent COVID-19.

This CDR3 is CASSWRLAGLFYNEQFF. The DNA for the CDR3 is TGTGCCAGCAGTTGGAGACTAGCGGGCCTTTTCTACAATGAGCAGTTCTTC. This sequence joins TRBV7-9 and TRBJ2-1; 10 bases are shared with TRBD2. Germline V CDR1 and CDR2: SEHNR, FQNEAQ (reference sequence). The trim removed 6 bases at V and 3 bases at J, leaving 11 bases unmatched. This CDR3 has 17 residues.